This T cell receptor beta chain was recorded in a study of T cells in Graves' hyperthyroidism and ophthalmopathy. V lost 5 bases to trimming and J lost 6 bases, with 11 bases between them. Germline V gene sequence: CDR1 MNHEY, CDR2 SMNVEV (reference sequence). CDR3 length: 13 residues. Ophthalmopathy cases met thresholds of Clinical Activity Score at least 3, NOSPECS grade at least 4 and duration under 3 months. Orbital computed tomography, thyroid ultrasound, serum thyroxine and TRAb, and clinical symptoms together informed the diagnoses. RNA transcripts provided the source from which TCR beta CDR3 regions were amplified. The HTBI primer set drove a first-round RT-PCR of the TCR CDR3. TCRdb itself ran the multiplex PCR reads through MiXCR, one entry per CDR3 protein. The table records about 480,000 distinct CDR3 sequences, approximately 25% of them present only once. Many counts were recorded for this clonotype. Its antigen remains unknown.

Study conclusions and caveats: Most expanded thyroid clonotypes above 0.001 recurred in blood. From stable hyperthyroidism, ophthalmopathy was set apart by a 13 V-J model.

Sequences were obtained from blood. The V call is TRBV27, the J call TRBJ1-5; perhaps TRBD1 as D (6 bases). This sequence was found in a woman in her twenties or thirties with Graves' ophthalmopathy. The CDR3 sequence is CASSQTGIQPQHF. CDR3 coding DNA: TGTGCCAGCAGTCAAACAGGGATTCAGCCCCAGCATTTT.